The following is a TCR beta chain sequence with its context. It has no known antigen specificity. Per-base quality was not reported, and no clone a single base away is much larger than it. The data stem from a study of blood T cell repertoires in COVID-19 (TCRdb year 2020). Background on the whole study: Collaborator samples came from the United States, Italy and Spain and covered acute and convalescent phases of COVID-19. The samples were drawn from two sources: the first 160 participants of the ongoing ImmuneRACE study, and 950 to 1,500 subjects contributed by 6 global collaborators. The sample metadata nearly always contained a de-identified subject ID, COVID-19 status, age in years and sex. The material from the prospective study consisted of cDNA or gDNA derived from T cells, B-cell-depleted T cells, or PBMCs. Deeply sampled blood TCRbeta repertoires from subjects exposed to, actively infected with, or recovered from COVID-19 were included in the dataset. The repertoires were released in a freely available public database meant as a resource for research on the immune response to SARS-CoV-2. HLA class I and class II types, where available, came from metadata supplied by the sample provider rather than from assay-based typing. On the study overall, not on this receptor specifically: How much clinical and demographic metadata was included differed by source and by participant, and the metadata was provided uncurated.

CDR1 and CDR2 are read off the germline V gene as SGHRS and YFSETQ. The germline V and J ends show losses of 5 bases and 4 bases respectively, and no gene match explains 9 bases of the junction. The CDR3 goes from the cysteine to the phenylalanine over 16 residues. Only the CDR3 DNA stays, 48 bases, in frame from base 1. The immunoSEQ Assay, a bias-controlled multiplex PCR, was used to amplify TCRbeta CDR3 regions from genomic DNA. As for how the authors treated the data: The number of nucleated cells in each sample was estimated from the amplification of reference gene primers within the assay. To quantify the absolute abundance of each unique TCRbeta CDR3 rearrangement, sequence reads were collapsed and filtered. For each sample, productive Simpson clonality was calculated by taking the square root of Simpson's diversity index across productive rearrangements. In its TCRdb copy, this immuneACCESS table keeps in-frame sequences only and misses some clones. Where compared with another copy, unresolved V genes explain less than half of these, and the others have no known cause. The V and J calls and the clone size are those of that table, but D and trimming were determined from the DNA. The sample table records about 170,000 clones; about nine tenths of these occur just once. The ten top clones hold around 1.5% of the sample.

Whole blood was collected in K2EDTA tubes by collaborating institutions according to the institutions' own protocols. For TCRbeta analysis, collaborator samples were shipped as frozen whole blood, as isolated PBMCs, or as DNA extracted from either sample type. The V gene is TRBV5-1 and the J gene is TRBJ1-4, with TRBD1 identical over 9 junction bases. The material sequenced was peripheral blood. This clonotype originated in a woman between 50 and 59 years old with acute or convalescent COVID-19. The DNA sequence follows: TGCGCCAGCAGTGAGTTGAGGGGACAGGGTAATGAAAAACTGTTTTTT. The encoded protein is CASSELRGQGNEKLFF.